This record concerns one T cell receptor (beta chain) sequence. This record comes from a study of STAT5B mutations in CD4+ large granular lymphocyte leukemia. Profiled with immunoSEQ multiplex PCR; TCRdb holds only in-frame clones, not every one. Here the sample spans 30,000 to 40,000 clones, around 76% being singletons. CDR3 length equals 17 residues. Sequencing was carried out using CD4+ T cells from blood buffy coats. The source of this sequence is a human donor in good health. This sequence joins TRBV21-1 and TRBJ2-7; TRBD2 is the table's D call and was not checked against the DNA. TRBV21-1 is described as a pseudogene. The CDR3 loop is CASSSQETSRAAYEQYF. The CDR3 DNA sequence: TGTGCCAGCAGCTCCCAGGAGACTAGCCGAGCTGCATACGAGCAGTACTTC.